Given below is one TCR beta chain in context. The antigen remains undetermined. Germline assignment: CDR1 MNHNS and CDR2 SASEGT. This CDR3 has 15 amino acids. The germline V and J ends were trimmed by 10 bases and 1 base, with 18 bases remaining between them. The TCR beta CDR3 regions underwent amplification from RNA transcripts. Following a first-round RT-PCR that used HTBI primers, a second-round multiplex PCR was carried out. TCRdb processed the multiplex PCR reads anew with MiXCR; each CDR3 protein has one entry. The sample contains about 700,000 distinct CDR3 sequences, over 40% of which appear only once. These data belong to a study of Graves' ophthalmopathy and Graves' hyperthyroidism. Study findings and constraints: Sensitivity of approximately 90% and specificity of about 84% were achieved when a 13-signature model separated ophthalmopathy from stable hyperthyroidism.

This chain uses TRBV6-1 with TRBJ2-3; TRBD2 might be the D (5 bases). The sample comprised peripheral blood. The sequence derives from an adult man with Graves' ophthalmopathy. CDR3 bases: TGTGCCACCACGTTAGCGTACGGGGGCACAGATACGCAGTATTTT. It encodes CATTLAYGGTDTQYF.